This T cell receptor (beta chain) was found in a study of tumor-infiltrating lymphocytes in primary liver carcinoma. Study-wide results and caveats: Overlap in tumor-adjacent and tumor-blood pairs fell below that of tumor region pairs.

Germline V CDR1 and CDR2: SQVTM, ANQGSEA. The CDR3 sequence is 14 residues long. V trimming: 4 bases; J trimming: 13 bases; junction bases outside the gene matches: 17. About this clonotype itself: Its antigen is not identified.

Co-extracted RNA and DNA came from approximately 20-30 mg of unsorted bulk tissue. Patients showed chronic HBV infection and an absence of prior treatment. Total RNA amounting to around 530 ng was the source from which TCR beta cDNA was made with a constant-region primer. Three nested multiplex PCR rounds, a slightly modified ARM-PCR, produced the libraries for TCR beta. It was with TRBV1-TRBV30 forward primers and a C-beta reverse primer that the first two PCR rounds were run, at 10 to 11 cycles each. TCRdb ran MiXCR on the multiplex PCR reads and lists one entry per CDR3 protein. The table shows 100,000 to 150,000 distinct CDR3 sequences, with 64% occurring only once.

The chain is built from TRBV29-1 and TRBJ2-5, with 8 bases that match TRBD2. The clonotype originates from a woman between 55 and 75 years old with primary liver carcinoma and hepatitis B virus infection. The sample comprised liver tumor tissue from sampling region 3. Subset defined: tumor region T3, left-lateral pole. CDR3 in amino acids: CSVAAAGAIETWYF. The CDR3 coding sequence is TGCAGCGTTGCGGCAGCGGGGGCCATAGAAACCTGGTACTTC. Combining the CDR3 with reference TRBV29-1 and TRBJ2-5 gives the whole variable domain SAVISQKPSRDICQRGTSLTIQCQVDSQVTMMFWYRQQPGQSLTLIATANQGSEATYESGFVIDKFPISRPNLTFSTLTVSNMSPEDSSIYLCSVAAAGAIETWYFGPGTRLLVL.